This T cell receptor beta chain was recovered during a study of T cells in Graves' hyperthyroidism and ophthalmopathy. Patients with uncontrolled infections, other autoimmune diseases, pregnancy or lactation were excluded. Study-wide points: In blood, most of the thyroid clonotypes expanded above 0.001 were also present.

It was RNA transcripts that yielded the amplified TCR beta CDR3 regions. Initially, a first-round RT-PCR of the TCR CDR3 employed the HTBI primer set. TCRdb redid the calling of the multiplex PCR reads with MiXCR, one entry per CDR3 protein. The table lists hundreds of thousands of distinct CDR3 sequences, more than 20% of them singletons, with 30% to 40% in the top ten. Trimming cost V 5 bases and J 1 base, with 8 bases left between them. Germline CDR1 WNHNN, CDR2 SYGVQD (reference sequence). CDR3 length: 13 amino acids. In its sample, this clonotype was seen a few times. Its specificity is unknown. The rearrangement links TRBV10-1 to TRBJ1-1, with a possible D match to TRBD1 (5 bases). Sequenced: blood. The source of this sequence is a man under 40 with Graves' ophthalmopathy. The CDR3 nucleotides are TGCGCCAGCAGTAGGGACTGGAACACTGAAGCTTTCTTT. Its protein product is CASSRDWNTEAFF.